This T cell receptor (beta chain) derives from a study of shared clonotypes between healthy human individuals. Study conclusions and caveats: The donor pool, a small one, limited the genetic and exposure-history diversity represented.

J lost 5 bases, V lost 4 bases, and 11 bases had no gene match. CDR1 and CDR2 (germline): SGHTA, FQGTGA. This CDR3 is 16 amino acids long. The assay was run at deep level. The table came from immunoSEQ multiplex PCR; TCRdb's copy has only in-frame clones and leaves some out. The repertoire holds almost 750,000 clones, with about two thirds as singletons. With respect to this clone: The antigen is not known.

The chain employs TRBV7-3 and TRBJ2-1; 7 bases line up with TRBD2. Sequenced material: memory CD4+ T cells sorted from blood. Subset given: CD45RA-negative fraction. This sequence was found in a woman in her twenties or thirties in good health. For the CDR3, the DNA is TGTGCCAGCAGCTCGACGGGCGGGAGTCATAACAATGAGCAGTTCTTC. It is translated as CASSSTGGSHNNEQFF.